These 25 T cell receptor beta chains were sequenced from one sample in a study of blood T cells in healthy people across ages. Primed by a sample-barcoded 5' primer and a J-beta primer mix, a second PCR proceeded for about 6 to 12 cycles. TCRdb used MiXCR to reprocess the 5' RACE reads, holding one entry per CDR3 protein. The repertoire has under 1,100,000 distinct CDR3 sequences, under 30% of them found once; the top ten carry less than 0.75%. The same sample was also used in a study of T cells of mothers and their children.

Specimen: blood. Receptor source: a girl aged 2-10 years in good health.

This clonotype was found a few times. Its ends do not fully match the called genes, so a read error is possible. J is TRBJ2-7 and V is TRBV7-9; TRBD2 is a possible D gene (5 bases). The CDR3 spans 14 residues. Germline values: CDR1 SEHNR, CDR2 FQNEAQ (reference sequence). The CDR3 DNA is TGTGCCAGCAGCTTAGTTGGGAGCTCCCACGAGCAGTACTTC. This translates into CASSLVGSSHEQYF.

The chain carries TRBV12-3 or TRBV12-4 and TRBJ2-5, with 9 nucleotides matching TRBD2. The V segment lost 2 bases and the J segment 11 bases; nucleotides outside the gene matches: 9. CDR3 length: 14 amino acids. As DNA, the CDR3 is TGTGCCAGCAGTTTATTAGCGGGAGAGGATGAGCAGTACTTC. Residues: CASSLLAGEDEQYF.

The rearrangement links TRBV12-3 or TRBV12-4 to TRBJ1-1; 11 bases map to TRBD1. This CDR3 contains 16 residues. Germline trimming cut 5 bases from V and 5 bases from J; bases unmatched to any gene: 10. CDR3 amino acids: CASSLTFGTGGTEAFF. In DNA form, the CDR3 reads TGTGCCAGCAGTCTAACCTTCGGGACAGGGGGAACTGAAGCTTTCTTT.

J is TRBJ2-7 and V is TRBV7-9; D is unresolved. The CDR3 spans 13 residues. Germline CDR1 reads SEHNR; CDR2 reads FQNEAQ (reference sequence). V dropped 4 bases and J dropped 1 base, with 8 bases sitting between them. The CDR3 DNA is TGTGCCAGCAGCTCGCCGTATTCCTACGAGCAGTACTTC. Translating gives CASSSPYSYEQYF.

CDR3 coding DNA: TGTGCCAGCAGCTTAGCGCCGCTTGGTGAAAAACTGTTTTTT. Residues: CASSLAPLGEKLFF. The rearrangement joins TRBV7-2 to TRBJ1-4; D remains unclear. V lost 0 bases and J lost 7, with 9 bases in between. CDR3 size: 14 residues. The germline V gene has CDR1 SGHTA and CDR2 FQGNSA.

The V and J genes are TRBV3-1 and TRBJ2-3, with TRBD2 matching 9 bases. Losses at the gene ends were 0 bases for V and 6 bases for J; bases not matched to a gene: 10. The germline CDR1 and CDR2 sequences are LGHDT and YNNKEL (reference sequence). The CDR3 runs to 17 residues. CDR3 nucleotides: TGTGCCAGCAGCCAAGAGGGGATAGCGGGAGTTGTGGATACGCAGTATTTT. This gives the protein CASSQEGIAGVVDTQYF.

The rearrangement links TRBV5-6 to TRBJ2-7; D not certain. Germline CDR1 reads SGHDT; CDR2 reads YYEEEE. The CDR3 contains 14 residues. V shed 0 bases and J shed 3 bases, with 10 bases lying between them. CDR3 in DNA: TGTGCCAGCAGCTTGGCCCCAAAGATCTACGAGCAGTACTTC. This encodes CASSLAPKIYEQYF. The full variable domain, in which reference TRBV5-6 and TRBJ2-7 provide the parts outside the CDR3, is DAGVTQSPTHLIKTRGQQVTLRCSPKSGHDTVSWYQQALGQGPQFIFQYYEEEERQRGNFPDRFSGHQFPNYSSELNVNALLLGDSALYLCASSLAPKIYEQYFGPGTRLTVT.

The chain carries TRBV29-1 and TRBJ2-3, with TRBD2 identical over 7 bases. V lost 8 bases and J lost 4; bases outside the gene matches: 6. CDR3 length: 12 residues. Germline V gene lookup returns CDR1 SQVTM and CDR2 ANQGSEA. CDR3 sequence (DNA): TGCAGCCTTGGGGGGGACCCAGATACGCAGTATTTT. Its translation: CSLGGDPDTQYF.

Only a few counts were recorded for this clonotype. One junction end disagrees with the germline gene, perhaps due to a read error. This sequence joins TRBV12-3 or TRBV12-4 and TRBJ1-4; D not resolved. The CDR3 has 16 amino acids. CDR3 sequence reads: CAGSLPEQATNEKLFF. DNA for the CDR3: TGTGCCGGCAGTCTCCCAGAACAAGCAACTAATGAAAAACTGTTTTTT.

CDR3 sequence reads: CASRGRESYEQYF. The CDR3 DNA reads TGTGCCAGCAGGGGCAGGGAGTCCTACGAGCAGTACTTC. This sequence joins TRBV27 and TRBJ2-7; D is tentatively TRBD1 or TRBD2 (5 bases each). The CDR3 loop spans 13 amino acids. In germline, CDR1 is MNHEY, CDR2 SMNVEV (reference sequence). Trimming cost V 6 bases and J 1 base, with 10 bases left between them.

This clonotype was seen more than once but under ten times. The chain recombines TRBV28 with TRBJ2-5; D gene uncertain. The DNA end lines up better with TRBJ2-1; the J call may be wrong. Germline-derived CDR1 and CDR2 are MDHEN and SYDVKM. This CDR3 comprises 17 residues. CDR3 coding DNA: TGTGCCAGCAGCCTCGCTCGGACGCTCCGGAACTACAATGAGCAGTTCTTC. It encodes CASSLARTLRNYNEQFF.

J is TRBJ1-2 and V is TRBV2; unclear D gene. This CDR3 spans 11 amino acids. V was pared by 8 bases and J by 14 bases, with 18 bases between. The V gene's germline CDR1 is SNHLY and CDR2 FYNNEI. CDR3 coding DNA: TGTGCCAGCGTCTCGGGGAGCCATATTACCTTC. It encodes CASVSGSHITF.

The V gene is TRBV7-8, the J gene TRBJ1-6; 8 nucleotides line up with TRBD1. The V segment lost 6 bases and the J segment 0 bases; nucleotides outside the gene matches: 7. CDR3 length equals 17 residues. Germline V gives CDR1 SGHVS, CDR2 FQNEAQ. The CDR3 nucleotides read TGTGCCAGCAGGAAAACAGGGGGGAGCTCCTATAATTCACCCCTCCACTTT. Translated: CASRKTGGSSYNSPLHF.

This clonotype has just a few counts. This rearrangement joins TRBV11-2 to TRBJ1-1; weak D call: TRBD1 (5 bases). Germline CDR1 SGHAT, CDR2 FQNNGV. Trimming removed 5 bases from V and 8 bases from J, with 15 bases in between. The CDR3 is 13 residues long. As DNA, the CDR3 is TGTGCCAGCAGCCTTACCCGGACAACGGAAGCTTTCTTT. Protein sequence: CASSLTRTTEAFF.

The rearrangement joins TRBV3-1 to TRBJ2-7; no definite D call. Trimming removed 4 bases at V and 3 bases at J, with 7 bases between. This CDR3 is built from 12 residues. Germline CDR1 is LGHDT and CDR2 is YNNKEL (reference sequence). CDR3 sequence (DNA): TGTGCCAGCAGCCGAGTGAACTACGAGCAGTACTTC. Translated: CASSRVNYEQYF.

The rearrangement uses TRBV7-9 and TRBJ2-3; D uncertain. The V end was cut by 0 bases, the J end by 5 bases, with 9 bases between. From germline, CDR1 is SEHNR and CDR2 FQNEAQ (reference sequence). This CDR3 region has 14 residues. The DNA for the CDR3 is TGTGCCAGCAGCTTAGCTGGATGCATAGATACGCAGTATTTT. Translated: CASSLAGCIDTQYF.

This clonotype was seen a handful of times. This chain links TRBV12-3 or TRBV12-4 with TRBJ2-6; 8 nucleotides line up with TRBD1. The CDR3 is made up of 18 amino acids. V was clipped by 6 bases and J by 0 bases; unmatched bases: 10. The CDR3 DNA follows: TGTGCCAGCAGCCCCGGACAGGGCCCTTTCTCTGGGGCCAACGTCCTGACTTTC. The encoded protein is CASSPGQGPFSGANVLTF.

This chain links TRBV5-1 with TRBJ2-7; 7 bases map to TRBD2. The V gene end was trimmed by 6 bases and the J gene end by 0 bases; junction bases not matched to a gene: 6. From germline, CDR1 is SGHRS and CDR2 YFSETQ. This CDR3 region has 14 residues. The DNA for the CDR3 is TGCGCCAGCACTACTAGCGCGAGCTCCTACGAGCAGTACTTC. Encoded protein: CASTTSASSYEQYF.

The chain uses TRBV2 and TRBJ1-2; 11 bases fit TRBD1. Germline-derived CDR1 and CDR2 are SNHLY and FYNNEI. This CDR3 comprises 16 residues. Unmatched junction bases numbered 14, after V lost 8 bases and J lost 6 bases. The CDR3 bases are TGTGCCAGCTACTCGCTACGGACAGGGGGCTCCGATGGCTACACCTTC. This sequence encodes CASYSLRTGGSDGYTF.

As for this clonotype: One junction end does not reproduce the germline sequence, and a read error may be involved. The genes are TRBV7-7 and TRBJ1-2; D is unclear. Germline V lookup: CDR1 SSHAT, CDR2 FNYEAQ (reference sequence). CDR3 length: 14 residues. CDR3 residues: CASSHQPGTYGYTF. The CDR3 region has the DNA TGTGCTAGCAGCCACCAGCCCGGAACCTATGGCTACACCTTC. Using reference TRBV7-7 and TRBJ1-2 for the parts outside the CDR3, the full variable domain is GAGVSQSPRYKVTKRGQDVTLRCDPISSHATLYWYQQALGQGPEFLTYFNYEAQPDKSGLPSDRFSAERPEGSISTLTIQRTEQRDSAMYRCASSHQPGTYGYTFGSGTRLTVV.

A few counts support this clonotype. The chain joins TRBV6-1 to TRBJ2-1, with D uncertain. Germline CDR1 is MNHNS and CDR2 is SASEGT. CDR3 size: 12 residues. The V end was cut by 2 bases, the J end by 7 bases, with 6 bases between. The CDR3 sequence: CASSEIANEQFF. CDR3 nucleotides: TGTGCCAGCAGTGAAATAGCTAATGAGCAGTTCTTC.

CDR3: CASSSRGTSYEQYF. In nucleotides, the CDR3 is TGTGCCAGCAGCAGCAGGGGTACCTCTTACGAGCAGTACTTC. The chain links TRBV21-1 to TRBJ2-7; TRBD1 is taken as the D call from the table, unchecked against the DNA. TRBV21-1 is given as a pseudogene. The CDR3 is 14 amino acids.

As concerns this clonotype: One end of the junction varies from germline; a read error may be responsible. This sequence joins TRBV28 and TRBJ1-4, with D maybe TRBD1 (5 bases). Germline V gene data show CDR1 as MDHEN and CDR2 as SYDVKM. The CDR3 runs to 17 residues. The CDR3 sequence is CATNRDGRFATNEELFF. CDR3 nucleotides: TGTGCCACAAACCGGGACGGACGTTTTGCAACTAATGAAGAACTGTTTTTT.

This clonotype was seen just once. The chain is built from TRBV29-1 and TRBJ2-3; 7 bases are shared with TRBD2. The CDR3 sequence is 14 residues long. V gave up 7 bases and J gave up 1 base; unmatched junction bases: 8. Germline CDR1 and CDR2: SQVTM and ANQGSEA. The CDR3: CSATLAERTDTQYF. CDR3 DNA sequence: TGCAGCGCCACTCTAGCGGAACGCACAGATACGCAGTATTTT.

This clonotype turned up a few times. This chain uses TRBV10-1 with TRBJ2-5; weak D call: TRBD1 (5 bases). Matching the DNA end better, TRBJ2-1 makes the J call doubtful. This CDR3 spans 12 amino acids. Germline CDR1 WNHNN, CDR2 SYGVQD (reference sequence). CDR3 sequence: CASNDSPNEQFF. In DNA, the CDR3 is TGCGCCAGCAATGACAGCCCCAATGAGCAGTTCTTC.